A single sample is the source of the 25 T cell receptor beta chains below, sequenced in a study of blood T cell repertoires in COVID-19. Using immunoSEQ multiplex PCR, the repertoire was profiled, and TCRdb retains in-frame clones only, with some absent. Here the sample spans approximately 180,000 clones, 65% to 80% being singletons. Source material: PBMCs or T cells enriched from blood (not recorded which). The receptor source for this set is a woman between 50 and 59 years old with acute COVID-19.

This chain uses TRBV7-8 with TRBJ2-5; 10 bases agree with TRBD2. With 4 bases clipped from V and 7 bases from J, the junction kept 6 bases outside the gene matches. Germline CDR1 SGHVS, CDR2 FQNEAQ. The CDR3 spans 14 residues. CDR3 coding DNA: TGTGCCAGCAGCTCGAACGGACTAGCGGTGACCCAGTACTTC. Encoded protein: CASSSNGLAVTQYF.

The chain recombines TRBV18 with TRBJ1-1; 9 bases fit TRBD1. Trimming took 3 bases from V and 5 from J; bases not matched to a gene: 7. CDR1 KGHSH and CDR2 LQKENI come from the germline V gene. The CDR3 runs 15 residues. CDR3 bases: TGTGCCAGCTCACCCAACACAGGGGGCTCGACTGAAGCTTTCTTT. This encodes CASSPNTGGSTEAFF.

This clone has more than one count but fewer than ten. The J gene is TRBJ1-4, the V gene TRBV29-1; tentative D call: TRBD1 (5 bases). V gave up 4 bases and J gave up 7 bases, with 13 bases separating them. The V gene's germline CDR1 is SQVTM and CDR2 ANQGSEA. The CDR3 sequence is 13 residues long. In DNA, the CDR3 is TGCAGCGTTGGAGGCGGTCAGGGTGAAAAACTGTTTTTT. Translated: CSVGGGQGEKLFF.

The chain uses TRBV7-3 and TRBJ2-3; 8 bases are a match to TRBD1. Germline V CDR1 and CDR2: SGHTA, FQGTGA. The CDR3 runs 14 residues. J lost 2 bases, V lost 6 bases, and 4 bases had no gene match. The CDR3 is CASRPTGATDTQYF. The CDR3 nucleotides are TGTGCCAGCAGACCGACAGGGGCCACAGATACGCAGTATTTT.

The CDR3 sequence: CSVVLLAVGTEAFF. CDR3 in DNA: TGCAGCGTTGTCCTCTTAGCGGTCGGCACTGAAGCTTTCTTT. The J gene is TRBJ1-1, the V gene TRBV29-1; no definite D call. This CDR3 comprises 14 residues. V was clipped by 4 bases and J by 4 bases, with 16 bases between them. Germline V CDR1 and CDR2: SQVTM, ANQGSEA.

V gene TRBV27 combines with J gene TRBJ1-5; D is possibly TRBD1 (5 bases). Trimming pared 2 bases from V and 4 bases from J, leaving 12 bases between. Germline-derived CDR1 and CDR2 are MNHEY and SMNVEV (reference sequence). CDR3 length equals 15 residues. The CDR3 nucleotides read TGTGCCAGCAGTTTAGGGGGGGAACGTAATCAGCCCCAGCATTTT. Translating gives CASSLGGERNQPQHF.

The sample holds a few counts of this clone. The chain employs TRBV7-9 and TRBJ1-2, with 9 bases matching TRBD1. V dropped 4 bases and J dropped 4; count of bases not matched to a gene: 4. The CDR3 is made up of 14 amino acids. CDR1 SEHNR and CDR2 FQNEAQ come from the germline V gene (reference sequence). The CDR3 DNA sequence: TGTGCCAGCAGCTCGGGACAGGGCCTCTATGGCTACACCTTC. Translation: CASSSGQGLYGYTF.

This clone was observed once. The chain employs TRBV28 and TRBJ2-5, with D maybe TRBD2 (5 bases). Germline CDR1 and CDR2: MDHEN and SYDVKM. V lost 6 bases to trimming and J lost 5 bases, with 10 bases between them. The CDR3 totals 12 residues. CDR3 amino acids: CASRETGETQYF. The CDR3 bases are TGTGCCAGCAGGGAGACGGGGGAGACCCAGTACTTC.

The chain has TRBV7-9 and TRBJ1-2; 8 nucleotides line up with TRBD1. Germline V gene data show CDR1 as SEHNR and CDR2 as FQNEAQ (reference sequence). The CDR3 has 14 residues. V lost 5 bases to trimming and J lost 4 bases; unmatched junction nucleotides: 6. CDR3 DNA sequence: TGTGCCAGCAGCGGACAGGGTGCCATCTATGGCTACACCTTC. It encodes CASSGQGAIYGYTF.

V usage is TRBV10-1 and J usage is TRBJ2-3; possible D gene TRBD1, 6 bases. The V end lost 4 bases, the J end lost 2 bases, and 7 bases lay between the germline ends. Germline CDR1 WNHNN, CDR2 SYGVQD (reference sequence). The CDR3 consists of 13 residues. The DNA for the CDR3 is TGCGCCAGCAGTGGGGGGCCCACAGATACGCAGTATTTT. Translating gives CASSGGPTDTQYF.

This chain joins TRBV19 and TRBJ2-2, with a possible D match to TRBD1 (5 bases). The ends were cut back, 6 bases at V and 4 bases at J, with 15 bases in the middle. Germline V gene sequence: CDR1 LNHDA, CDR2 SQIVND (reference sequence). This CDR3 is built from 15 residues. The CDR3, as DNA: TGTGCCAGTAGCCCGGGCCCTAGGGGCACCGGGGAGCTGTTTTTT. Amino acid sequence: CASSPGPRGTGELFF.

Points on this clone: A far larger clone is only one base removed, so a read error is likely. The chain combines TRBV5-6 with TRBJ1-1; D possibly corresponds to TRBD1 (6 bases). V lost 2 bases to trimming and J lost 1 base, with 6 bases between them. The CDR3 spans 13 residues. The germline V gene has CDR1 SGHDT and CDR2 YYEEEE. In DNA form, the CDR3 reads TGTGCCAGCAGCTTAGGGGGGAACACTGAAGCTTTCTTT. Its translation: CASSLGGNTEAFF.

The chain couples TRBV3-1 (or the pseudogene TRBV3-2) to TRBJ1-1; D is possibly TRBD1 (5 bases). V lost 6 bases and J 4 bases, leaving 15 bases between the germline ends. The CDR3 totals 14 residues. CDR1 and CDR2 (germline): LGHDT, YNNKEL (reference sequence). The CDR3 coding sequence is TGTGCCAGCAGACAAAGTCAGACAGTCACTGAAGCTTTCTTT. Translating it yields CASRQSQTVTEAFF.

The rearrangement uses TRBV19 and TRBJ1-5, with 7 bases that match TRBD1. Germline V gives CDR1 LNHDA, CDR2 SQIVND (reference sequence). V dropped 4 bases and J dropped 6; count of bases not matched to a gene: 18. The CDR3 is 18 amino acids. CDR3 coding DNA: TGTGCCAGTAGTACTCCCCAACAGGGGCCACTATCAGGTCAGCCCCAGCATTTT. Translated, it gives CASSTPQQGPLSGQPQHF.

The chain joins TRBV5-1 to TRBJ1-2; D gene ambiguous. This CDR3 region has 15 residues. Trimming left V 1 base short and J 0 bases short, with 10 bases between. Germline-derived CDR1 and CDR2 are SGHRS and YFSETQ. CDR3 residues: CASSLLGGTNYGYTF. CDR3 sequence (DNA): TGCGCCAGCAGCTTGCTAGGCGGCACTAACTATGGCTACACCTTC.

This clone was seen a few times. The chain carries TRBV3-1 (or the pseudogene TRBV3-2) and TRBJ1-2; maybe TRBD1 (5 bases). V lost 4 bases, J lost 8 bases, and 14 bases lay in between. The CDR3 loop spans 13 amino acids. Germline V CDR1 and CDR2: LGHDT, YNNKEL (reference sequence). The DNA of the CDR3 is TGTGCCAGCAGCCCCCAGGGCGGGGTCGGCTACACCTTC. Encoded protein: CASSPQGGVGYTF.

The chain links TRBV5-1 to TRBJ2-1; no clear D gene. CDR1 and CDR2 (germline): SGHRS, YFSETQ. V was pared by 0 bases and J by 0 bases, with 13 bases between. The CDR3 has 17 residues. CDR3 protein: CASSLERSAISYNEQFF. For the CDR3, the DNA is TGCGCCAGCAGCTTGGAGAGGTCAGCAATCTCCTACAATGAGCAGTTCTTC.

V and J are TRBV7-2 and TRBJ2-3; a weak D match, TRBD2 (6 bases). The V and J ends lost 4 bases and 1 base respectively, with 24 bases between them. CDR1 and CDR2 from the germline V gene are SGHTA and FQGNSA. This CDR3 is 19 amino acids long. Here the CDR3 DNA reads TGTGCCAGCAGCTCCCAGCGGGCAGGGTGGAATCTAGGCACAGATACGCAGTATTTT. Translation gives CASSSQRAGWNLGTDTQYF.

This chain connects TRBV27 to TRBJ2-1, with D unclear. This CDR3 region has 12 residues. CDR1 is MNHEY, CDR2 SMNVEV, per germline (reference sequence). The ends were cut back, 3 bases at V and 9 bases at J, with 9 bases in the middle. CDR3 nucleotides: TGTGCCAGCAGTTTCCTAGGCGTTGAGCAGTTCTTC. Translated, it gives CASSFLGVEQFF.

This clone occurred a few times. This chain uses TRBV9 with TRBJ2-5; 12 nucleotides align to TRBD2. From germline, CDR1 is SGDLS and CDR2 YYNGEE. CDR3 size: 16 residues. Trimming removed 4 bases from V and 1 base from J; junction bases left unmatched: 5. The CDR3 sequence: CASSPWTSGIQETQYF. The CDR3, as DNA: TGTGCCAGCAGCCCGTGGACTAGCGGGATCCAAGAGACCCAGTACTTC.

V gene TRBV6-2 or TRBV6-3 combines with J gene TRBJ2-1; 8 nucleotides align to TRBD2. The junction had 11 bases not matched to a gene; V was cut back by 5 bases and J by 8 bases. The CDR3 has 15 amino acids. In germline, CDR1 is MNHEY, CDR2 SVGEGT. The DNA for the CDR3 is TGTGCCAGCAGTCCCTGGGGGACTAGTTCCTATGAGCAGTTCTTC. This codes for CASSPWGTSSYEQFF.

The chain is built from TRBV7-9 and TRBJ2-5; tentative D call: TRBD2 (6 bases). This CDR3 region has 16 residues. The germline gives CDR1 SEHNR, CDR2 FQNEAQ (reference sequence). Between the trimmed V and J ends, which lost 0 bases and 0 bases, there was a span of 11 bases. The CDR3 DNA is TGTGCCAGCAGCTTAGCTAGCGGACCGTACCAAGAGACCCAGTACTTC. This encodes CASSLASGPYQETQYF.

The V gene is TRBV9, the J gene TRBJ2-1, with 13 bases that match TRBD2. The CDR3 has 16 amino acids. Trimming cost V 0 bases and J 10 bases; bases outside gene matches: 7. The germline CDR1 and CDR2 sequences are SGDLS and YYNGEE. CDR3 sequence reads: CASSVGGLAGSGEQFF. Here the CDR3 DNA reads TGTGCCAGCAGCGTAGGGGGACTAGCGGGGTCGGGAGAGCAGTTCTTC.

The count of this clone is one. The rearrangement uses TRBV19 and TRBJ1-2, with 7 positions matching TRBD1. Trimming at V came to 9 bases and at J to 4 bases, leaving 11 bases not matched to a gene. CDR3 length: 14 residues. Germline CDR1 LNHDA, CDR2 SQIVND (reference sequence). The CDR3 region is CASSRQGRGYGYTF. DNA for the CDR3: TGTGCCAGCTCAAGACAGGGTCGAGGCTATGGCTACACCTTC.

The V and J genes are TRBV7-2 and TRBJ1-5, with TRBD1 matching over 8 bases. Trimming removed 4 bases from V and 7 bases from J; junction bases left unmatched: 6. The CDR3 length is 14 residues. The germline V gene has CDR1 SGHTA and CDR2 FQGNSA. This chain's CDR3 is CASSSMGTGQPQHF. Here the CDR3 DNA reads TGTGCCAGCAGCTCTATGGGGACAGGCCAGCCCCAGCATTTT.